This T cell receptor (beta chain) was sequenced in a study of OX40 agonist ivuxolimab in advanced cancers. Study-wide background: The study enrolled dose-escalation patients with hepatocellular carcinoma, melanoma, renal cell or head and neck cancer.

Systemic immunosuppression or a history of autoimmune disease excluded patients. Repertoires were generated with immunoSEQ multiplex PCR, while TCRdb's copy carries only in-frame clones and drops some. This table has fewer than 15,000 clones, about 88% appearing once. CDR3 size: 14 residues. V was clipped by 4 bases and J by 1 base, with 10 bases between them. Looked up from germline, CDR1 is SEHNR and CDR2 is FQNEAQ (reference sequence). For this clone: No antigen is known for it.

The study, taken as a whole, reports: Antigen specificity remained undetermined for the expanded peripheral T cells.

The chain uses TRBV7-9 and TRBJ1-2; D is ambiguous. The receptor comes from an adult with an advanced solid tumor such as melanoma, head and neck, liver or kidney cancer. Sequenced material: CD4+ or CD8+ T cells sorted from blood, taken in a trial of the OX40 agonist ivuxolimab. The CDR3, as DNA: TGTGCCAGCAGCTCTGGGCAGCTTAACTATGGCTACACCTTC. Protein: CASSSGQLNYGYTF.